The 4 T cell receptor beta chains presented below share a single source sample, sequenced in a study of T-cell reconstitution after alpha-beta-depleted transplantation in children. The library targeted TCRbeta and was prepared with unique molecular identifiers. In TCRdb, the PCR reads were re-called with MiXCR into one record per CDR3 protein. This table holds 100,000 to 120,000 distinct CDR3 sequences, 5% to 7% found once. The specimen comprised PBMCs, mostly from graft donor cells, sampled 360 days after TCRalphabeta/CD19-depleted stem cell transplant. The receptors originated from a male patient between 2 and 10 years old who had a stem cell transplant for acute lymphoblastic leukemia, so the T cells may come from the graft donor.

There are many counts of this clonotype. The chain employs TRBV12-3 or TRBV12-4 and TRBJ2-1; D tentatively reads TRBD1 or TRBD2 (6 bases each). Trimming shortened V by 7 bases and J by 6 bases, and 19 bases separated the two germline ends. The CDR3 length is 15 residues. CDR3 amino acids: CASNRGGGPGNEQFF. The CDR3 coding sequence is TGTGCCAGCAACCGGGGTGGGGGGCCGGGCAATGAGCAGTTCTTC.

This clonotype was seen more than once but under ten times. This chain connects TRBV6-5 to TRBJ2-3; 8 positions agree with TRBD2. The V gene's germline CDR1 is MNHEY and CDR2 SVGAGI. The CDR3 spans 16 residues. J was trimmed by 2 bases and V by 2 bases; bases with no gene match: 6. The CDR3 coding sequence is TGTGCCAGCAGTTACAAAGCGGGGGATTACACAGATACGCAGTATTTT. Translating gives CASSYKAGDYTDTQYF.

This sequence joins TRBV27 and TRBJ2-1, with a possible D match to TRBD2 (5 bases). The CDR3 is 16 residues long. Trimming stripped 5 bases from V and 0 bases from J, with 14 bases between. The germline gives CDR1 MNHEY, CDR2 SMNVEV (reference sequence). CDR3 DNA sequence: TGTGCCAGCAGTCCCAGCGGTCGTCTCTCCTACAATGAGCAGTTCTTC. This sequence encodes CASSPSGRLSYNEQFF.

This sequence joins TRBV24-1 and TRBJ2-3, with 8 positions matching TRBD1. From germline, CDR1 is KGHDR and CDR2 SFDVKD. The V segment lost 4 bases and the J segment 0 bases; nucleotides outside the gene matches: 11. The CDR3 covers 18 residues. The CDR3 region is CATSEYTLRGRSTDTQYF. The CDR3 DNA reads as TGTGCCACCAGTGAATATACCCTCAGGGGGCGAAGCACAGATACGCAGTATTTT.